This T cell receptor (beta chain) was found in a study of technical replicates of blood from a few donors. TCRdb keeps only in-frame clones here, not all; method: immunoSEQ multiplex PCR. Of approximately 69,000 clones listed, 95% to 97% are singletons. The receptor was isolated from a human donor in good health. The sample taken for sequencing was T cells isolated from PBMCs.

The CDR3 DNA sequence: TGTGCCAGTACTTCAGCGGAGGGCCCCTACAATGAGCAGTTCTTC. It specifies CASTSAEGPYNEQFF. The chain recombines TRBV19 with TRBJ2-1; D might be TRBD2 (6 bases). There are 15 residues in the CDR3. CDR1 and CDR2 from the germline V gene are LNHDA and SQIVND (reference sequence). Trimming took 7 bases from V and 2 from J, leaving 15 bases between them.